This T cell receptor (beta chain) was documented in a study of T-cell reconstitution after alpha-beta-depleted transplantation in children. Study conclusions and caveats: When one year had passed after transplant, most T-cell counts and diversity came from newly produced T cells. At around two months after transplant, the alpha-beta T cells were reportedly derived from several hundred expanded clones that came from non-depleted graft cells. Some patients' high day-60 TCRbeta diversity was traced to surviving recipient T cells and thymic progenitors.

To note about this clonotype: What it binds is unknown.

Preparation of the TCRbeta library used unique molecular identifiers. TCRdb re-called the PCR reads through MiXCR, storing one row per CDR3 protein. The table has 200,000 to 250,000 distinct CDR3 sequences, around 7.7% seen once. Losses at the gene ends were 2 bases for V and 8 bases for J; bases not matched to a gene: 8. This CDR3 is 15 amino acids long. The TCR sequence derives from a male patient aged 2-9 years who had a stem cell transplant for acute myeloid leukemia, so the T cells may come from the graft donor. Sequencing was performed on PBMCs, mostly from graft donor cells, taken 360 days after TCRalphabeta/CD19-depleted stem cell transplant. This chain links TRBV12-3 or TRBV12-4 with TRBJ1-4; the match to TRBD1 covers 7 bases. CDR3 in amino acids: CASSLTRAGGEKLFF. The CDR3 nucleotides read TGTGCCAGCAGTTTAACGCGGGCAGGGGGGGAAAAACTGTTTTTT.